Listed below are T cell receptor beta chains from one sample, sequenced in a study of T cell repertoires in cytomegalovirus infection. TCRdb reprocessed the reads with MiXCR, giving one entry per CDR3 protein. Of about 900,000 distinct CDR3 sequences detected, 31% appear once; the ten largest clones hold around 15%. For these TCRs, the target antigens are not known. This material consisted of cultured CD8+ T cells from PBMCs, taken from culture after CMV antigen stimulation. These receptor sequences come from a human donor in good health (CMV status not recorded). Some clones in this sample may be carry-over from other donors' samples. Both conserved end residues are part of each CDR3. Each record gives: CDR3 protein, CDR3 DNA, V gene, J gene, D gene, clone size. A D gene is named only where the DNA matches it firmly. Clone size is shown for a subset of rows, as once, few, many or a class of expanded clone.

CDR3 protein: CASSFEHYYGYTF
CDR3 DNA: TGTGCCAGCAGTTTTGAGCATTACTATGGCTACACCTTC
V gene: TRBV12-3/TRBV12-4
J gene: TRBJ1-2
D gene: -
clone size: few

CDR3 protein: CASSASWERGSPLHF
CDR3 DNA: TGTGCCAGCAGTGCCTCCTGGGAAAGGGGTTCACCCCTCCACTTT
V gene: TRBV2
J gene: TRBJ1-6
D gene: -
clone size: -

CDR3 protein: CASGFGTDGTSTDTQYF
CDR3 DNA: TGTGCTAGTGGTTTCGGGACAGATGGAACTAGCACAGATACGCAGTATTTT
V gene: TRBV12-5
J gene: TRBJ2-3
D gene: TRBD1
clone size: -

CDR3 protein: CSARDARGANKKILQDYEQYF
CDR3 DNA: TGCAGTGCTAGAGACGCCCGGGGGGCTAACAAAAAAATCCTCCAGGACTACGAGCAGTACTTC
V gene: TRBV20-1
J gene: TRBJ2-7
D gene: -
clone size: many

CDR3 protein: CASRPQGARGYTF
CDR3 DNA: TGTGCCAGCAGACCGCAGGGGGCGCGGGGCTACACCTTC
V gene: TRBV12-3/TRBV12-4
J gene: TRBJ1-2
D gene: TRBD1
clone size: -

CDR3 protein: CASSPGLAGNHEQYF
CDR3 DNA: TGTGCCAGCAGTCCGGGACTAGCGGGGAACCACGAGCAGTACTTC
V gene: TRBV6-2/TRBV6-3
J gene: TRBJ2-7
D gene: TRBD2
clone size: -

CDR3 protein: CSARDSGLRLPEAFF
CDR3 DNA: TGCAGTGCTAGAGATTCCGGGCTCAGGCTTCCTGAAGCTTTCTTT
V gene: TRBV20-1
J gene: TRBJ1-1
D gene: -
clone size: -

CDR3 protein: CASSSFPISSGDFEQFF
CDR3 DNA: TGTGCCAGCAGCTCTTTCCCCATTTCTAGCGGTGATTTTGAGCAGTTCTTC
V gene: TRBV6-1
J gene: TRBJ2-1
D gene: TRBD2
clone size: few

CDR3 protein: CASSEATERQPQHF
CDR3 DNA: TGTGCCAGCAGTGAAGCTACAGAGAGGCAGCCCCAGCATTTT
V gene: TRBV6-1
J gene: TRBJ1-5
D gene: -
clone size: -

CDR3 protein: CASRQTSGGAGELFF
CDR3 DNA: TGTGCCAGCAGACAAACTAGCGGGGGGGCCGGGGAGCTGTTTTTT
V gene: TRBV6-6
J gene: TRBJ2-2
D gene: TRBD2
clone size: -

CDR3 protein: CASSLTPGQKAF
CDR3 DNA: TGTGCCAGCAGCTTAACTCCGGGACAGAAAGCTTTC
V gene: TRBV7-6
J gene: TRBJ2-7
D gene: TRBD1
clone size: -

CDR3 protein: CASSDSAWNTEAFF
CDR3 DNA: TGTGCCAGCAGTGACTCGGCCTGGAACACTGAAGCTTTCTTT
V gene: TRBV6-4
J gene: TRBJ1-1
D gene: -
clone size: few

CDR3 protein: CASSPWLMNTGELFF
CDR3 DNA: TGTGCCAGTAGTCCCTGGCTGATGAACACCGGGGAGCTGTTTTTT
V gene: TRBV19
J gene: TRBJ2-2
D gene: -
clone size: -

CDR3 protein: CASSTPRGENYGYTF
CDR3 DNA: TGTGCCAGTAGTACCCCACGAGGGGAGAACTATGGCTACACCTTC
V gene: TRBV19
J gene: TRBJ1-2
D gene: -
clone size: -

CDR3 protein: CASSQAQRQGGEFF
CDR3 DNA: TGCGCCAGCAGCCAGGCACAAAGGCAGGGTGGGGAGTTCTTC
V gene: TRBV4-1
J gene: TRBJ2-1
D gene: -
clone size: -

CDR3 protein: CASSHPRTGETGELFF
CDR3 DNA: TGTGCCAGCAGCCACCCCCGGACAGGGGAAACCGGGGAGCTGTTTTTT
V gene: TRBV9
J gene: TRBJ2-2
D gene: TRBD1
clone size: -

CDR3 protein: CSARDLGTNEKLFF
CDR3 DNA: TGCAGTGCTAGAGATCTGGGGACTAATGAAAAACTGTTTTTT
V gene: TRBV20-1
J gene: TRBJ1-4
D gene: -
clone size: -

CDR3 protein: CASPGLLTDTQYF
CDR3 DNA: TGTGCCAGCCCAGGATTACTCACAGATACGCAGTATTTT
V gene: TRBV6-1
J gene: TRBJ2-3
D gene: -
clone size: -

CDR3 protein: CATSDPRQGIFPRNTGELFF
CDR3 DNA: TGTGCCACCAGTGACCCCCGACAGGGGATCTTTCCACGGAACACCGGGGAGCTGTTTTTT
V gene: TRBV24-1
J gene: TRBJ2-2
D gene: TRBD1
clone size: -

CDR3 protein: CASSPTGGVYNEQFF
CDR3 DNA: TGTGCCAGCAGCCCGACAGGGGGAGTCTACAATGAGCAGTTCTTC
V gene: TRBV7-9
J gene: TRBJ2-1
D gene: TRBD1
clone size: many

CDR3 protein: CASSVSIPGGPYYNEQFF
CDR3 DNA: TGTGCCAGCAGCGTCTCCATACCCGGGGGACCCTATTATAATGAGCAGTTCTTC
V gene: TRBV7-6
J gene: TRBJ2-1
D gene: -
clone size: -

CDR3 protein: CASTSREDEAFF
CDR3 DNA: TGTGCCAGCACCTCGCGAGAGGATGAAGCTTTCTTT
V gene: TRBV7-6
J gene: TRBJ1-1
D gene: -
clone size: many

CDR3 protein: CASSEGVEVGELFF
CDR3 DNA: TGTGCCAGCAGTGAAGGGGTCGAAGTCGGGGAGCTGTTTTTT
V gene: TRBV6-1
J gene: TRBJ2-2
D gene: -
clone size: many

CDR3 protein: CASSLSRGSPEQYF
CDR3 DNA: TGTGCCAGTAGCCTAAGTAGGGGAAGCCCCGAGCAGTACTTC
V gene: TRBV19
J gene: TRBJ2-7
D gene: -
clone size: -

CDR3 protein: CASGEVIANTEAFF
CDR3 DNA: TGTGCCAGCGGAGAAGTCATTGCGAACACTGAAGCTTTCTTT
V gene: TRBV9
J gene: TRBJ1-1
D gene: -
clone size: -

CDR3 protein: CASSPQRGPSYNEQFF
CDR3 DNA: TGTGCCAGCAGCCCCCAGCGGGGGCCGTCCTACAATGAGCAGTTCTTC
V gene: TRBV7-2
J gene: TRBJ2-1
D gene: TRBD2
clone size: -

CDR3 protein: CASAKLGDSGANVLTF
CDR3 DNA: TGTGCCAGCGCCAAACTGGGGGATTCTGGGGCCAACGTCCTGACTTTC
V gene: TRBV9
J gene: TRBJ2-6
D gene: -
clone size: -

CDR3 protein: CASSLVVGSDIQYF
CDR3 DNA: TGTGCCAGCAGCTTAGTGGTGGGGTCGGACATTCAGTACTTC
V gene: TRBV7-9
J gene: TRBJ2-4
D gene: -
clone size: -

CDR3 protein: CASSLMLGLTDTQYF
CDR3 DNA: TGTGCCAGCAGTTTAATGCTGGGGTTGACAGATACGCAGTATTTT
V gene: TRBV27
J gene: TRBJ2-3
D gene: -
clone size: few

CDR3 protein: CASSLRDRLNNEQFF
CDR3 DNA: TGTGCCAGCAGCCTCCGGGACAGACTAAACAATGAGCAGTTCTTC
V gene: TRBV27
J gene: TRBJ2-1
D gene: TRBD1
clone size: -

CDR3 protein: CASSQDGKGPSNQPQHF
CDR3 DNA: TGTGCCAGCAGCCAAGACGGGAAAGGACCTAGCAATCAGCCCCAGCATTTT
V gene: TRBV4-2
J gene: TRBJ1-5
D gene: -
clone size: few

CDR3 protein: CASSFSLPESPTNYGYTF
CDR3 DNA: TGTGCCAGCAGCTTCTCCCTCCCTGAGTCTCCTACTAACTATGGCTACACCTTC
V gene: TRBV7-9
J gene: TRBJ1-2
D gene: -
clone size: many

CDR3 protein: CASRTPGFVSGELFF
CDR3 DNA: TGTGCCAGCAGGACGCCGGGGTTCGTTTCCGGGGAGCTGTTTTTT
V gene: TRBV12-3/TRBV12-4
J gene: TRBJ2-2
D gene: -
clone size: few

CDR3 protein: CASSSTRDRGEPQHF
CDR3 DNA: TGTGCCAGCAGCTCAACCCGGGACAGGGGAGAGCCCCAGCATTTT
V gene: TRBV7-2
J gene: TRBJ1-5
D gene: TRBD1
clone size: many

CDR3 protein: CSAEPPPLANYGYTF
CDR3 DNA: TGCAGTGCCGAACCCCCACCTCTAGCTAACTATGGCTACACCTTC
V gene: TRBV20-1
J gene: TRBJ1-2
D gene: -
clone size: -

CDR3 protein: CASRLVSKNTQYF
CDR3 DNA: TGTGCCAGCAGACTAGTGAGCAAAAACACTCAGTACTTC
V gene: TRBV6-1
J gene: TRBJ2-4
D gene: -
clone size: -

CDR3 protein: CVSSGRDVSYEQYF
CDR3 DNA: TGTGTCAGCAGCGGCCGGGACGTATCCTACGAGCAGTACTTC
V gene: TRBV9
J gene: TRBJ2-7
D gene: -
clone size: -

CDR3 protein: CASSSNRGGGYEQYF
CDR3 DNA: TGTGCCAGCAGCAGTAACAGGGGAGGAGGCTACGAGCAGTACTTC
V gene: TRBV5-4
J gene: TRBJ2-7
D gene: -
clone size: -

CDR3 protein: CATNKVGGGYTF
CDR3 DNA: TGTGCCACCAATAAGGTGGGAGGTGGCTACACCTTC
V gene: TRBV7-9
J gene: TRBJ1-2
D gene: -
clone size: few

CDR3 protein: CARGGGQGHQDSNQPQHF
CDR3 DNA: TGTGCCAGGGGTGGGGGACAGGGGCATCAAGATAGCAATCAGCCCCAGCATTTT
V gene: TRBV28
J gene: TRBJ1-5
D gene: TRBD1
clone size: few

CDR3 protein: CASSQGQHSNQPQHF
CDR3 DNA: TGTGCCAGCAGCCAAGGACAGCATAGCAATCAGCCCCAGCATTTT
V gene: TRBV14
J gene: TRBJ1-5
D gene: -
clone size: -

CDR3 protein: CATSDGRDTSYGYTF
CDR3 DNA: TGTGCCACCAGTGATGGTCGGGACACCTCCTATGGCTACACCTTC
V gene: TRBV24-1
J gene: TRBJ1-2
D gene: -
clone size: many

CDR3 protein: CASSIGQGLGYGYTF
CDR3 DNA: TGTGCCAGCAGCATCGGACAGGGTCTGGGGTATGGCTACACCTTC
V gene: TRBV7-9
J gene: TRBJ1-2
D gene: TRBD1
clone size: -

CDR3 protein: CASSYGVLVDGSSYEQYF
CDR3 DNA: TGTGCCAGCAGTTACGGGGTTTTGGTTGACGGGAGCTCCTACGAGCAGTACTTC
V gene: TRBV6-5
J gene: TRBJ2-7
D gene: -
clone size: -

CDR3 protein: CSAEGLANFLSEQYF
CDR3 DNA: TGCAGTGCGGAGGGACTAGCGAATTTTCTGTCCGAGCAGTACTTC
V gene: TRBV20-1
J gene: TRBJ2-7
D gene: TRBD2
clone size: -

CDR3 protein: CVSSRKDTNGLNTEAFF
CDR3 DNA: TGTGTCAGCAGCCGTAAGGACACTAATGGCCTGAACACTGAAGCTTTCTTT
V gene: TRBV3-1
J gene: TRBJ1-1
D gene: -
clone size: -

CDR3 protein: CASSSRTALDWSYNEQFF
CDR3 DNA: TGTGCCAGCAGCTCACGGACGGCTTTGGATTGGTCCTACAATGAGCAGTTCTTC
V gene: TRBV7-2
J gene: TRBJ2-1
D gene: -
clone size: many

CDR3 protein: CANDLPTGEQFF
CDR3 DNA: TGTGCCAATGACTTACCGACGGGTGAGCAGTTCTTC
V gene: TRBV2
J gene: TRBJ2-1
D gene: -
clone size: -

CDR3 protein: CASSLTPPGVDSYNEQFF
CDR3 DNA: TGTGCCAGCAGTTTAACCCCCCCAGGGGTGGACTCCTACAATGAGCAGTTCTTC
V gene: TRBV27
J gene: TRBJ2-1
D gene: -
clone size: few

CDR3 protein: CASSSTYRGQAFF
CDR3 DNA: TGTGCCAGCAGCTCTACTTACAGGGGGCAAGCTTTCTTT
V gene: TRBV7-9
J gene: TRBJ1-1
D gene: TRBD1
clone size: -

CDR3 protein: CASSFLYTGGGSQHF
CDR3 DNA: TGTGCCAGCAGTTTTTTATATACAGGCGGGGGCTCCCAGCATTTT
V gene: TRBV27
J gene: TRBJ1-5
D gene: -
clone size: few

CDR3 protein: CASSIVPARNTEAFF
CDR3 DNA: TGTGCCAGTAGTATAGTCCCCGCCAGGAACACTGAAGCTTTCTTT
V gene: TRBV19
J gene: TRBJ1-1
D gene: -
clone size: few

CDR3 protein: CASSFWGVGYEQYF
CDR3 DNA: TGTGCCAGCAGCTTTTGGGGAGTGGGGTACGAGCAGTACTTC
V gene: TRBV5-4
J gene: TRBJ2-7
D gene: -
clone size: -

CDR3 protein: CASSGGTNGYTF
CDR3 DNA: TGTGCCAGCAGCGGCGGGACAAACGGCTACACCTTC
V gene: TRBV5-6
J gene: TRBJ1-2
D gene: -
clone size: -

CDR3 protein: CASSIWRGAELFF
CDR3 DNA: TGTGCCAGTAGTATCTGGAGGGGGGCCGAACTGTTTTTT
V gene: TRBV19
J gene: TRBJ1-4
D gene: -
clone size: -

CDR3 protein: CASSPETGRAGELFF
CDR3 DNA: TGTGCCAGCAGCCCCGAGACAGGGAGAGCCGGGGAGCTGTTTTTT
V gene: TRBV7-6
J gene: TRBJ2-2
D gene: TRBD1
clone size: once

CDR3 protein: CASSYSGGRGTGELFF
CDR3 DNA: TGTGCCAGCAGCTATAGCGGGGGAAGGGGCACCGGGGAGCTGTTTTTT
V gene: TRBV7-9
J gene: TRBJ2-2
D gene: TRBD2
clone size: few